The TCR beta chain described here comes from a study of shared clonotypes between healthy human individuals. The study's findings and limits: In a few donors, around 5.5% of naive CD4 clonotypes appeared in common. It was only blood that was sampled, and tissue repertoires likely differ. Genetic and exposure-history diversity was limited by the small donor number. Sequencing depth was expected to affect clonotype sharing among donors.

Per the germline V gene, CDR1 is SGHDN and CDR2 is FVKESK. This CDR3 is built from 14 residues. V lost 1 base and J lost 6, with 13 bases in between. Comments on this clone: The antigen is undetermined.

Only in-frame clones appear in the TCRdb table, and some are missing; sequencing was by immunoSEQ multiplex PCR. Found here are about 820,000 clones, roughly 92% of them singletons; the top ten hold about 24%. Naive CD8 cells comprised CD45RO-negative, CCR7-positively selected cells, excluding terminally differentiated effector memory CD45RA+ cells. The sequenced sample was naive CD8+ T cells sorted from blood. The sequence was obtained from a man younger than 45 in good health. This chain joins TRBV14 and TRBJ2-7; possible D gene TRBD2, 6 bases. Here the CDR3 reads CASSQAGEATEQYF. CDR3 in DNA: TGTGCCAGCAGCCAAGCGGGAGAGGCGACCGAGCAGTACTTC.